This TCR beta chain was obtained from a study of PD-1 blockade in classical Hodgkin lymphoma (dated by TCRdb to about 2020). With respect to the entire study: Nivolumab dosing was 3 mg/kg intravenously every 2 weeks, continuing until either disease progression or unacceptable toxicity. The study used TCR beta sequencing and CyTOF to define a peripheral blood immune signature of response to PD-1 blockade in classical Hodgkin lymphoma. Overall study outcomes, separate from this receptor: The study was limited to a single clinical trial cohort, and causes of repertoire differences, possibly disease activity or prior therapy, remained undefined. Among trial patients, those achieving complete response had baseline diversity similar to that of newly diagnosed patients, while diversity was significantly lower in partial responders and progressors. A significant rise by C4D1 was seen in CD4+ but not CD8+ TCR diversity (p=0.0027 vs p=0.16), with the rise being most apparent in complete responders (p=0.02). Baseline TCR diversity was reported as lower in newly diagnosed patients than in healthy donors, and lower still in relapsed/refractory patients. Lower diversity was seen in patients whose nivolumab began less than 1 year after ASCT, and these patients were left out of later analyses so that immune reconstitution would not confound the results.

The Qiagen DNeasy kit was used to extract genomic DNA both from unsorted PBMCs and from the negatively selected CD4+ and CD8+ fractions. Using primers that anneal to V and J segments, immunoSEQ multiplex PCR amplified the TCR beta CDR3 regions. A synthetic immune receptor repertoire was used to minimize amplification bias, and any remaining bias was removed computationally after sequencing. The paper's data handling went like this. Repertoire diversity was quantified as the Shannon entropy index using custom Python scripts. Unsorted, CD4+ and CD8+ repertoires were examined separately, except in combined analyses, for which CD4+ and CD8+ sequences were merged in silico. Clonal expansion was defined as at least a 2-fold frequency increase after treatment relative to C1D1, with a pseudocount of 0.5 for undetected baseline clones. Singleton clones were defined as clones with 0 or 1 copy at C1D1, and non-singleton clones were defined as clones with 2 or more copies. By matching protein sequences in sorted samples from the same patient, clones expanded in unsorted samples were annotated as CD4+, CD8+ or unknown. Wilcoxon tests on paired samples were used to test changes in diversity from C1D1 to C4D1. The table was pulled from immuneACCESS by TCRdb, which kept in-frame rearrangements only. Such tables lose some clones; where checked, under half of the loss comes from unresolved V genes, and the rest has no known cause. The DNA was the basis for D and trimming; V, J and clone size are from that table. Recorded for this sample are roughly 32,000 clones; approximately 80% of them occurred a single time. The ten largest account for approximately 32% of the sample.

This specimen's time point label, per the study, means: cycle 1 day 1 (C1D1), immediately before nivolumab initiation. Relapse after autologous stem cell transplantation had occurred in all trial patients, and cohorts A, B and C were distinguished by prior brentuximab vedotin exposure. The trial cohort included 50 to 60 patients with relapsed/refractory classical Hodgkin lymphoma, and each patient had a best overall response of complete response, partial response or progressive disease. Single-agent nivolumab was administered to trial patients in the multi-cohort phase II CheckMate 205 trial. An independent review committee assessed best overall response by applying the 2007 International Working Group response criteria. Trial PBMCs were collected just before the start of nivolumab (C1D1) and during therapy at cycle 2 day 1 and cycle 4 day 1. Peripheral blood was collected in 8 mL Vacutainer Cell Preparation Tubes, from which PBMCs were isolated by centrifugation and then cryopreserved.

Note on this clone: Its cognate antigen has yet to be identified. There are no base qualities to consult, and no much larger clone falls within one base.

The CDR3 numbers 15 residues from cysteine through phenylalanine. CDR3 DNA is the only sequence kept; it has 45 bases, read in frame from the first base. V loses 2 bases of germline sequence and J loses 3 bases, and the interval between the two ends is 12 bases. The germline V gene encodes CDR1 SGHDT and CDR2 YYEEEE. The source was peripheral blood mononuclear cells (PBMCs), collected at baseline. The clonotype was recovered from a human donor with classical Hodgkin lymphoma. This chain joins TRBV5-6 to TRBJ2-4; a tentative D call is TRBD2 (7 bases match). The DNA is TGTGCCAGCAGCTTAAAGGGGGAGGGCAAAAACATTCAGTACTTC. Its amino acids are CASSLKGEGKNIQYF.